The clone carrying this T cell receptor beta chain was observed many times. TCRdb recomputed calls from the 5' RACE reads with MiXCR, one row per CDR3 protein. The data show around 80,000 distinct CDR3 sequences, with around 11% seen just once and 9.5% to 15% held by the top ten. Germline V lookup: CDR1 LGHNA, CDR2 YSLEER. J gave up 9 bases and V 0 bases, and 17 bases lay outside the gene matches. The CDR3 length is 18 residues. These data are taken from a study of early T cells in non-severe SARS-CoV-2 infection. This receptor was taken from an adult who was a healthcare worker with PCR-confirmed SARS-CoV-2 infection or an uninfected control (not recorded which). The chain combines TRBV4-3 with TRBJ2-1, with 7 bases lining up with TRBD1. The sample consisted of whole blood, taken at baseline. CDR3 nucleotides: TGCGCCAGCAGCCAAGATATACAGGGGTGGACACTGGCTGGTGAGCAGTTCTTC. This gives the protein CASSQDIQGWTLAGEQFF.